Presented here are 3 T cell receptor beta chains from one specimen sequenced in a study of blood T cells in healthy people across ages. Primers used in a second PCR of about 7 to 12 cycles were a sample-barcoded 5' primer and a J-beta primer mix. TCRdb re-called the 5' RACE reads with MiXCR, one entry per CDR3 protein. The sample has about 1.5 million distinct CDR3 sequences, about 43% seen once; the top ten hold approximately 7.9%. Input material: blood. The receptors come from a woman aged 18-29 years in good health.

The rearrangement joins TRBV3-1 to TRBJ2-1, with TRBD2 identical over 11 bases. Germline trimming cut 0 bases from V and 4 bases from J; bases unmatched to any gene: 5. Germline V gene sequence: CDR1 LGHDT, CDR2 YNNKEL (reference sequence). The CDR3 has 17 residues. CDR3 DNA sequence: TGTGCCAGCAGCCAAGACAAGGGGACTAGCGGTTACAATGAGCAGTTCTTC. As protein: CASSQDKGTSGYNEQFF.

This clonotype was counted a few times. The chain combines TRBV10-3 with TRBJ2-1; 8 bases are shared with TRBD2. After removal of 3 bases from V and 10 bases from J, the junction contained 2 bases not matched to a gene. Per the germline V gene, CDR1 is ENHRY and CDR2 is SYGVKD. The CDR3 covers 12 residues. The CDR3 here is CAISDKREEQFF. The CDR3 nucleotides read TGTGCCATCAGTGATAAGCGGGAGGAGCAGTTCTTC.

There are a few counts of this clonotype. The V gene is TRBV7-2, the J gene TRBJ1-1; D unclear. This CDR3 contains 14 residues. The V end lost 1 base, the J end lost 4 bases, and 10 bases lay between the germline ends. CDR1 SGHTA and CDR2 FQGNSA come from the germline V gene. The DNA of the CDR3 is TGTGCCAGCAGCTTAGGGCGGGGAAGCACTGAAGCTTTCTTT. Translation gives CASSLGRGSTEAFF.